The entry that follows covers one TCR beta chain sequence. In the original processing: Amplified reference gene primers provided the basis for estimating nucleated cell counts. Profiled with immunoSEQ multiplex PCR; TCRdb holds only in-frame clones, not every one. D and trimming come from the DNA, and the V and J calls and clone size come from that table. This sample has 220,000 or so clones; over 70% occur once, and the top ten carry 5.5% to 7%. The source of the sample is a study of blood T cell repertoires in COVID-19. Study-level information: COVID-19 samples from acute and convalescent phases originated in the United States, Italy and Spain. PBMCs, B-cell-depleted T cells, or T cells were the source of the cDNA or gDNA that made up the material.

V gave up 3 bases and J gave up 1 base, with 12 bases separating them. Germline V lookup: CDR1 GTSNPN, CDR2 SVGIG (reference sequence). This CDR3 is built from 14 residues. The sequence came from a woman between 70 and 85 years old with acute or convalescent COVID-19. The J gene is TRBJ2-5, the V gene TRBV30; weak D call: TRBD1 (5 bases). The specimen sequenced was peripheral blood. In DNA, the CDR3 is TGTGCCTGGAGGGTAACAGGATTCCAAGAGACCCAGTACTTC. This codes for CAWRVTGFQETQYF.